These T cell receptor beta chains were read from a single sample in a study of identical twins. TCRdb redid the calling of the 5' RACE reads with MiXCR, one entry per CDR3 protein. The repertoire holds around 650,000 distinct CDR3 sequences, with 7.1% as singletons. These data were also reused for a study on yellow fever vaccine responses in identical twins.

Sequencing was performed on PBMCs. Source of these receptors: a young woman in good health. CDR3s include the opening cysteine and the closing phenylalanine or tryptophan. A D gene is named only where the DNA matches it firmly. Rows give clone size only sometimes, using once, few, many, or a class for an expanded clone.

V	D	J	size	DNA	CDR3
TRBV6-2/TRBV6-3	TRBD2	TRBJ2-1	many	TGTGCCACCTCCCCGGGGCTAGCGGGGGCCATCTCCTACAATGAGCAGTTCTTC	CATSPGLAGAISYNEQFF
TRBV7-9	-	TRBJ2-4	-	TGTGCCAGCAGTCAGGGTTGGGGGGATGCCAAAAACATTCAGTACTTC	CASSQGWGDAKNIQYF
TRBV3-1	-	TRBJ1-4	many	TGTGCCAGCAGCCAAGACACCTCAACTAATGAAAAACTGTTTTTT	CASSQDTSTNEKLFF
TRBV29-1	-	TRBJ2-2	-	TGCAGCGTTGAGGAAAGAAACACCGGGGAGCTGTTTTTT	CSVEERNTGELFF
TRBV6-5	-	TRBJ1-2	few	TGTGCCAGCAGATATGCGGGGGGGAACTATGGCTACACCTTC	CASRYAGGNYGYTF
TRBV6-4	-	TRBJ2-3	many	TGTGCCAGCAGTGACGAAGCCCTGCCCACAGATACGCAGTATTTT	CASSDEALPTDTQYF
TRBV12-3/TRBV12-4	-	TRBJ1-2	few	TGTGCCCCTCCCCCGACCCGGAACAGGGAATCTAACTATGGCTACACCTTC	CAPPPTRNRESNYGYTF
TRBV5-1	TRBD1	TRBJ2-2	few	TGCGCCAGCAGCCAAGCGCCCGGGACAGCGAACACCGGGGAGCTGTTTTTT	CASSQAPGTANTGELFF
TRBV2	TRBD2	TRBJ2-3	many	TGTGCCAGCAGTGATCTAGCGGGGGAGGTAGATACGCAGTATTTT	CASSDLAGEVDTQYF
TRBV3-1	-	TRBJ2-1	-	TGTGCCAGCAGCCAAGCCCCGCTCACGGGGCTTGAGCAGTTCTTC	CASSQAPLTGLEQFF
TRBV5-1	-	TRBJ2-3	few	TGCGCCAGCAGACCCGGGGTCACAGATACGCAGTATTTT	CASRPGVTDTQYF
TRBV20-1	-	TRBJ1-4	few	TGCAGTGCTAGAGATCGTGCGTCAGCCCAGACGAATGAAAAACTGTTTTTT	CSARDRASAQTNEKLFF
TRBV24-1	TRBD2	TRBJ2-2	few	TGTGCCACCGAAGGGGGATATAGGACTAGCGGCCCCGGGGAGCTGTTTTTT	CATEGGYRTSGPGELFF
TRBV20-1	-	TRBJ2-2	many	TGCAGTGCTCCGGGCCCACTAGTGGGCGGGGAGCTGTTTTTT	CSAPGPLVGGELFF
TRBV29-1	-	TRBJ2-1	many	TGCAGCCTTGGGGGGCCCTCCTACAATGAGCAGTTCTTC	CSLGGPSYNEQFF
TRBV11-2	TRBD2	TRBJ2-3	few	TGTGCCAGCAGTGCGACTAGCGGGAATACAGATACGCAGTATTTT	CASSATSGNTDTQYF
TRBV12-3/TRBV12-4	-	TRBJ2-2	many	TGTGCCAGCAGTTTAACAGGGATGAGCGTGGCCGGGGAGCTGTTTTTT	CASSLTGMSVAGELFF
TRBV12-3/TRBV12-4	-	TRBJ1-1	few	TGTGCCAGCAGTGTACAAAGGGTTATGAACACTGAAGCTTTCTTT	CASSVQRVMNTEAFF
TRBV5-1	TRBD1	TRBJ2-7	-	TGCGCCAGCAGCTGGGGACAGGGGGCTTACGAGCAGTACTTC	CASSWGQGAYEQYF
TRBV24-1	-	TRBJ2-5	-	TGTGCCACCAGTGATTTAGTCCAGGATGGGACCCAGTACTTC	CATSDLVQDGTQYF
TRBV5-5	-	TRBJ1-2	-	TGTGCCAGCAGCTTGGTACAGGGTGGGTATGGCTACACCTTC	CASSLVQGGYGYTF